The clone carrying this TCR beta chain was counted only a few times. Its antigen is undetermined. This specimen comes from a study of cytomegalovirus exposure and HLA in healthy donors. Study-wide background: The Caucasian-associated ancestry cluster contained about 80% of the roughly 400 genotyped donors.

V dropped 4 bases and J dropped 0 bases, with 13 bases sitting between them. The CDR3 loop spans 16 amino acids. Germline assignment: CDR1 MGHRA and CDR2 YSYEKL. Study-wide results and caveats: Reportedly, cytomegalovirus status was diagnosed with high sensitivity and specificity. The authors listed around 150 TCR beta chains as cytomegalovirus-associated.

The PCR used 60 Vbeta and 13 Jbeta primers. Only in-frame clones appear in the TCRdb table, and some are missing; sequencing was by immunoSEQ multiplex PCR. This table holds about 80,000 clones, over 75% found once. This TCR derives from a human donor in good health. The sequencing input was PBMCs. The chain uses TRBV4-1 and TRBJ2-1; the D gene is possibly TRBD2 (5 bases). For the CDR3, the DNA is TGCGCCAGCAGCCCCCGGACTCTAAGCTCCTACAATGAGCAGTTCTTC. It yields the protein CASSPRTLSSYNEQFF.